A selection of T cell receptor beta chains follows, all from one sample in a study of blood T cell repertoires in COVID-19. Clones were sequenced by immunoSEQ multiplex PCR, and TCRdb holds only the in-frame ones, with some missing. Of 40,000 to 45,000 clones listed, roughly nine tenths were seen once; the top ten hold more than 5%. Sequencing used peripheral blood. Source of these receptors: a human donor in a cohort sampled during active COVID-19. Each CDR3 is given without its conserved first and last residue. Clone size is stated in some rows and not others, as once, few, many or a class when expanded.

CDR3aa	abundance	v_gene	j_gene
ATSSRGQTETQY	NA	TRBV15	TRBJ2-5
ASSPVGTGSSYNSPLH	NA	TRBV7-2	TRBJ1-6
ASSPLGSTETQY	NA	TRBV6-5	TRBJ2-5
ASSLGDRGHYTEAF	NA	TRBV13	TRBJ1-1
ASRGQGFRQY	NA	TRBV7-2	TRBJ2-7
ASSQTGSGDTQY	NA	TRBV5-1	TRBJ2-3
ASSRTSGDEQF	NA	TRBV5-1	TRBJ2-1
AISPGQGARDAF	NA	TRBV10-3	TRBJ1-1
ASSFELAGGRETQY	NA	TRBV2	TRBJ2-5
ASSGGQGEDSNQPQH	NA	TRBV2	TRBJ1-5
ASSRDRVYGYT	NA	TRBV18	TRBJ1-2
ASSDRFGTEAF	once	TRBV27	TRBJ1-1
ASSADRGNSPLH	NA	TRBV25-1	TRBJ1-6
ASSQGGGLRHEQF	NA	TRBV3-1/TRBV3-2	TRBJ2-1
ASGLIDEQF	NA	TRBV12-5	TRBJ2-1
ASSFNMNTEAF	NA	TRBV27	TRBJ1-1
ASSPQRVRSGRVEQF	NA	TRBV18	TRBJ2-1
ASSIRFGATLNTGELF	NA	TRBV19	TRBJ2-2
ASSLGTATGYT	NA	TRBV5-1	TRBJ1-2
ASSEDPGYYGYT	NA	TRBV2	TRBJ1-2
AFPDSNYGYT	NA	TRBV30	TRBJ1-2
ASSSRQILLGGELF	NA	TRBV7-2	TRBJ2-2
ASSDRGSGANEKLF	NA	TRBV19	TRBJ1-4
SFRMRGTYNEQF	NA	TRBV29-1	TRBJ2-1
ASSGLVGTQY	NA	TRBV7-2	TRBJ2-5
ASSQRGTGAISSYNEQF	NA	TRBV4-3	TRBJ2-1
ASSINRANNQPQH	NA	TRBV18	TRBJ1-5
ASSIVGAATNYGYT	NA	TRBV19	TRBJ1-2
ASRGGTQETQY	NA	TRBV2	TRBJ2-5
ASSLDLYEQY	NA	TRBV5-5	TRBJ2-7
ASSPGLAGDYEQY	NA	TRBV5-4	TRBJ2-7
ASSPVLGGPSEQY	NA	TRBV19	TRBJ2-7
ASSPGISYGYT	NA	TRBV5-4	TRBJ1-2
ASSRDRVGETQY	NA	TRBV7-8	TRBJ2-5
ASSLFQGIGTGELF	NA	TRBV5-6	TRBJ2-2
ASSVASESYEQY	NA	TRBV9	TRBJ2-7
ASRSNGQGLTEAF	once	TRBV19	TRBJ1-1
ASSPGQVPEALH	NA	TRBV18	TRBJ1-6
ASSPSIGLAGERQETQY	NA	TRBV18	TRBJ2-5
ASSPREAGYNEQF	once	TRBV7-2	TRBJ2-1
SVEVVGQGTYEQY	once	TRBV29-1	TRBJ2-7
ASSQFGQPQH	NA	TRBV12-3/TRBV12-4	TRBJ1-5
ASSIDGSSGNTIY	NA	TRBV5-1	TRBJ1-3
ASSYSILAGGGSYNEQF	NA	TRBV6-2/TRBV6-3	TRBJ2-1
ATSRDPGLAPVSDTQY	NA	TRBV15	TRBJ2-3
ASSPGQFNSPLH	NA	TRBV7-9	TRBJ1-6
ASSPGGADPKAF	NA	TRBV5-8	TRBJ1-1
ASTDPYGTEAF	NA	TRBV6-5	TRBJ1-1
ASSSEQGGLSPLH	NA	TRBV5-1	TRBJ1-6
ASRARLDSPDPSYNEQF	once	TRBV4-1	TRBJ2-1
ASEPYNEQF	NA	TRBV2	TRBJ2-1
ASSRQTSTDTQY	few	TRBV11-3	TRBJ2-3
ASSLLAGGLYYEQY	NA	TRBV7-2	TRBJ2-7